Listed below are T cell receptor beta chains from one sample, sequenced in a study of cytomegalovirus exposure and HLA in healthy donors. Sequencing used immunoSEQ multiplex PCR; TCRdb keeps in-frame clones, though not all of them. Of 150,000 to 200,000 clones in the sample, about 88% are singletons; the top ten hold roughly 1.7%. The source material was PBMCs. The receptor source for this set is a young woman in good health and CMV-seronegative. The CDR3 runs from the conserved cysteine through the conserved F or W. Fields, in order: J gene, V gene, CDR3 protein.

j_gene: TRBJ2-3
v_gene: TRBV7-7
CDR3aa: CASSPGQGGDTQYF

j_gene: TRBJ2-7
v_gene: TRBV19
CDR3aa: CASMRRSGGSYEQYF

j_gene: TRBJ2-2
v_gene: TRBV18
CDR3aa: CASSPPRSGTGELFF

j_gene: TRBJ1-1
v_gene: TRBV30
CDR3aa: CAWSVTGGRNTEAFF

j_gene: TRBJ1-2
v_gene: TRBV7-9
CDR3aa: CASSQNGKGNYGYTF

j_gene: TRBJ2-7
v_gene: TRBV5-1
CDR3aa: CASSSTGSSLEQYF

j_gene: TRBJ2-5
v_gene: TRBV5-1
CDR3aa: CASSLNRDPWAQDETQYF

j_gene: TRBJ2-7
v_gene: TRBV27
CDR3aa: CASSLNRATYEQYF

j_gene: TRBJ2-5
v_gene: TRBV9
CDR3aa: CASSVGGEVTQYF

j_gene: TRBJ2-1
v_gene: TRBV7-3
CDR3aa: CASTWGGVSNEQFF

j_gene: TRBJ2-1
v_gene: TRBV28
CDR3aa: CATITPGEQFF

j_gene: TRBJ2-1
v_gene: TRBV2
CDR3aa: CASSSLNEQFF

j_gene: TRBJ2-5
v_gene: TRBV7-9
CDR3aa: CASSPQLAGAIQETQYF

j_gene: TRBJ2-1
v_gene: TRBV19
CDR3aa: CASSIVGAGEQFF

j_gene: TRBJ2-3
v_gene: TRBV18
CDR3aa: CASSPYRERGTDTQYF

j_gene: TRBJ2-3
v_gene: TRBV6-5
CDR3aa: CASTPGTGGTDTQYF

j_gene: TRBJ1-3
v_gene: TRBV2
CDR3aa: CASTLNRGLSGNTIYF

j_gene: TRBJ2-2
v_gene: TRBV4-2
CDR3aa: CASHTGGDTGELFF

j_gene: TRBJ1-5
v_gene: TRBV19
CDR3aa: CASSIHGLLNQPQHF

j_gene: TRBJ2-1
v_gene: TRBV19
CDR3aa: CASSSRGASYNEQFF

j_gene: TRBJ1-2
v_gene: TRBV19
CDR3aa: CASSTMYGYTF

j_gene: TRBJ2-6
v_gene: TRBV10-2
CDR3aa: CASRDLKGRSGANVLTF

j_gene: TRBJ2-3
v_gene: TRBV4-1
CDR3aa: CASRHRDTGTDTQYF

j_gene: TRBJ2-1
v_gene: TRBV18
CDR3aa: CASSPRADNEQFF

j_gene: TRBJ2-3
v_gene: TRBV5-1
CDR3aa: CASSTSDSGPPDTQYF

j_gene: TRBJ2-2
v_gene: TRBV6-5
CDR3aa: CASSYSTGVAGELFF

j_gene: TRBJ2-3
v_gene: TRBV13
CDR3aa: CASSQGLGRADTQYF

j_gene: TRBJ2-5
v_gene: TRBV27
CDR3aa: CASSAGTGGETQYF

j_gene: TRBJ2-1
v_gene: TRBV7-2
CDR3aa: CASTAPASSKGGAYNEQFF

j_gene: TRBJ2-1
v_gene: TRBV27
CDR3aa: CASSLGGSGNEQFF

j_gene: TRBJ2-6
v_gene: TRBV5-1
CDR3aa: CASSLTSVSGANVLTF

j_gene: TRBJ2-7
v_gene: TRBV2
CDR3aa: CASGGLAGGEQYF

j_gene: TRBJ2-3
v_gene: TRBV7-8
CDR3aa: CASSLGPLVSTDTQYF

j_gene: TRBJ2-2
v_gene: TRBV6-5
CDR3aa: CASRHGGTGELFF

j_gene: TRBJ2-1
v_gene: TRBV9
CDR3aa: CASSVDRGPHNEQFF

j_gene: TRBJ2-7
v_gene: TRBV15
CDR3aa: CATSRVGVAGSYEQYF

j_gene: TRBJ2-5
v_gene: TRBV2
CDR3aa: CASSDTSGRFETQYF

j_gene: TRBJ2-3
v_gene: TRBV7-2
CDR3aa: CASSLGTGTDTQYF

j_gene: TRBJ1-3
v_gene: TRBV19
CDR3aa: CASSTQGSGNTIYF

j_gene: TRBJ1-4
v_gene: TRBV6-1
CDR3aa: CASSEARDTLEVF

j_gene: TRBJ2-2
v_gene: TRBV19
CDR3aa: CASAGWGTDTGELFF

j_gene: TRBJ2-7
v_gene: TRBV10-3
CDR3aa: CAIRGIPGTSGSGYEQYF

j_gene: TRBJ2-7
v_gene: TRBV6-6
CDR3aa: CASSLLAGVAYEQYF

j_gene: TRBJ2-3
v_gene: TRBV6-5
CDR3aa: CASSLDRGLNTQYF

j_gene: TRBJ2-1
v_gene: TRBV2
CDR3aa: CASSSQGADYNEQFF

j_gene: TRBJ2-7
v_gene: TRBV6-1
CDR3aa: CASRGLASYEQYF

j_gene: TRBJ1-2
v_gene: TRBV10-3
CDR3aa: CAISESTGYGYTF

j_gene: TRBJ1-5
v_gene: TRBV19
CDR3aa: CASSDANRAFSNQPQHF

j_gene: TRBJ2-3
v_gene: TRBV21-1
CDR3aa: CASSKARTCTDTQYF

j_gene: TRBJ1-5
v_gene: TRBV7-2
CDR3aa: CASSLTGTRQPQHF

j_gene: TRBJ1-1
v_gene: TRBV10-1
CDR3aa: CASRPGTGGNTEAFF

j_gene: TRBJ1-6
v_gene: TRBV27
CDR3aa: CASNRGQKNSPLHF

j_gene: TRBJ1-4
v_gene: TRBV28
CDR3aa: CASSLSGGGHEKLFF

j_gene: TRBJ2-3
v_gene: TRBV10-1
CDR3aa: CASSEELAGKDTQYF

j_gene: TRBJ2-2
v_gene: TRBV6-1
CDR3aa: CASSDPWPGELFF

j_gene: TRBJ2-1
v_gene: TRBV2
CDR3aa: CASSGARDTYNEQFF

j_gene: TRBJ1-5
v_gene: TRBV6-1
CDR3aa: CASNAGSQGWPQHF